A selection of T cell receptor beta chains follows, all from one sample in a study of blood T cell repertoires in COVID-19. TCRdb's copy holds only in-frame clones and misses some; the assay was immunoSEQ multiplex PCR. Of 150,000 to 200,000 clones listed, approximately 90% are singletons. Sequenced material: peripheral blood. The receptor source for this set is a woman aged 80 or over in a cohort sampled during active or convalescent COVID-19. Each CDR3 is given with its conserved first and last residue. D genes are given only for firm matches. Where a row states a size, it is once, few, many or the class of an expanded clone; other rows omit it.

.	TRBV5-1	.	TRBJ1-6	CASSLSQGESPLHF	TGCGCCAGCAGCTTGAGCCAAGGGGAATCACCCCTCCACTTT
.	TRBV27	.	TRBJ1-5	CASSFRDPNQPQHF	TGTGCCAGCAGTTTCCGAGATCCCAATCAGCCCCAGCATTTT
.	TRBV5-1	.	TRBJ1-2	CASSLEGINYGYTF	TGCGCCAGCAGCTTGGAGGGGATTAACTATGGCTACACCTTC
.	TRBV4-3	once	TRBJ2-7	CASSQARDFRYEQYF	TGCGCCAGCAGCCAGGCCCGGGACTTTCGCTACGAGCAGTACTTC
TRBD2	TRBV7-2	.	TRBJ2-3	CASSLKPGGSTDTQYF	TGTGCCAGCAGCTTAAAACCCGGGGGGAGCACAGATACGCAGTATTTT
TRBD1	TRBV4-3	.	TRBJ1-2	CASSQDRGTANYGYTF	TGCGCCAGCAGCCAAGATCGAGGGACAGCTAACTATGGCTACACCTTC
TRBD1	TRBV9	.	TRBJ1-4	CASSPRQGEREKLFF	TGTGCCAGCAGCCCTCGACAGGGGGAGAGAGAAAAACTGTTTTTT
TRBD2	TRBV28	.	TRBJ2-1	CASSNSGGAYNEQFF	TGTGCCAGCAGTAATAGCGGGGGGGCCTACAATGAGCAGTTCTTC
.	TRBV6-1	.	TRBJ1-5	CASSESIGAQHF	TGTGCCAGCAGTGAATCGATCGGAGCCCAGCATTTT
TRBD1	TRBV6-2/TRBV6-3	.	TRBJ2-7	CASSYVDRVLEQYF	TGTGCCAGCAGTTACGTCGACAGGGTCCTCGAGCAGTACTTC
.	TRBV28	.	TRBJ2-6	CASTQSGANVLTF	TGTGCCAGCACTCAGTCTGGGGCCAACGTCCTGACTTTC
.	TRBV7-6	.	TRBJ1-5	CASSPRRGERSGLYF	TGTGCCAGCAGCCCCCGGAGGGGAGAGCGATCAGGCTTATATTTT
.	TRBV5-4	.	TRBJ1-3	CASSLRGSSGNTIYF	TGTGCCAGCAGCTTGCGAGGTAGCTCTGGAAACACCATATATTTT
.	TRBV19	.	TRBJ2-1	CASSIGSGIYNEQFF	TGTGCCAGTAGTATAGGGTCAGGGATTTACAATGAGCAGTTCTTC
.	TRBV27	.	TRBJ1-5	CASSLYRDQPQHF	TGTGCCAGCAGTTTATACAGGGATCAGCCCCAGCATTTT
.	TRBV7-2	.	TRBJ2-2	CASSLASPREGWELFF	TGTGCCAGCAGCTTAGCTTCGCCGAGGGAAGGGTGGGAGCTGTTTTTT
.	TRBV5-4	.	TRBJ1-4	CASSGKGATNEKLFF	TGTGCCAGCAGCGGAAAGGGGGCAACTAATGAAAAACTGTTTTTT
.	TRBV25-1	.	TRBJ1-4	CASRSTEGDEKLFF	TGTGCCAGCAGGTCGACAGAAGGAGATGAAAAACTGTTTTTT
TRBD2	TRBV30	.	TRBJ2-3	CAWSVRGRDTQYF	TGTGCCTGGAGTGTGCGGGGGAGAGATACGCAGTATTTT
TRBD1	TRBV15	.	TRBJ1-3	CATSGQVLSGNTIYF	TGTGCCACCAGCGGACAGGTTCTCTCTGGAAACACCATATATTTT
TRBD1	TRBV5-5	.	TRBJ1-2	CASSSTGGLGYGYTF	TGTGCCAGCAGCTCGACAGGGGGCCTAGGGTATGGCTACACCTTC
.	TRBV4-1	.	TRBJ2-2	CASSGAINTGELFF	TGCGCCAGCAGTGGAGCCATAAACACCGGGGAGCTGTTTTTT
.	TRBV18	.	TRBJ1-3	CASSPSSSGNTIYF	TGTGCCAGCTCACCGTCCAGCTCTGGAAACACCATATATTTT
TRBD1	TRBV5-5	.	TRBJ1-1	CASSRLGGQANTEAFF	TGTGCCAGCAGCCGACTAGGGGGACAGGCGAACACTGAAGCTTTCTTT
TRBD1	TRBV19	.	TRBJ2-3	CASRQGATDTQYF	TGTGCCAGTCGACAGGGGGCAACAGATACGCAGTATTTT
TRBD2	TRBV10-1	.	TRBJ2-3	CASSELRGGQADTQYF	TGCGCCAGCAGTGAGCTGCGGGGGGGGCAGGCAGATACGCAGTATTTT
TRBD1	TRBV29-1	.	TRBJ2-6	CSATNRGTGANVLTF	TGCAGCGCCACTAACAGGGGTACTGGGGCCAACGTCCTGACTTTC
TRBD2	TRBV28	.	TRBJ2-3	CASSSEGLAGEKGDTQYF	TGTGCCAGCAGTTCCGAGGGGCTAGCGGGGGAGAAGGGAGATACGCAGTATTTT
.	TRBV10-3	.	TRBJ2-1	CAISDWGDNEQFF	TGTGCCATCAGTGACTGGGGGGACAATGAGCAGTTCTTC
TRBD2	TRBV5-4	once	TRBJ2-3	CASSLDRTSVSSTDTQYF	TGTGCCAGCAGCTTGGACCGCACTAGCGTTTCTAGCACAGATACGCAGTATTTT
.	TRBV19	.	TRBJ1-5	CASSTMLGGAQPQHF	TGTGCCAGTAGTACGATGCTGGGGGGGGCCCAGCCCCAGCATTTT
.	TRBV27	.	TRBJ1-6	CASSFRTYNSPLHF	TGTGCCAGCAGTTTTAGGACTTATAATTCACCCCTCCACTTT